This T cell receptor beta chain appears in the sequencing data of a study of early T cells in non-severe SARS-CoV-2 infection. This clonotype came up many times. TCRdb used MiXCR to reprocess the 5' RACE reads, holding one entry per CDR3 protein. Of 80,000 to 95,000 distinct CDR3 sequences in the sample, roughly 15% were seen once. V lost 5 bases to trimming and J lost 8 bases, with 16 bases between them. CDR3 length equals 14 residues. Germline-derived CDR1 and CDR2 are MDHEN and SYDVKM. The chain carries TRBV28 and TRBJ1-3, with a tentative D call TRBD1 (5 bases). The sequence came from an adult who was a healthcare worker with PCR-confirmed SARS-CoV-2 infection or an uninfected control (not recorded which). The sequencing sample was made of whole blood. The CDR3 DNA reads as TGTGCCAGCAGTCCGGGACTGCGGGTATACACCATATATTTT. It encodes CASSPGLRVYTIYF.